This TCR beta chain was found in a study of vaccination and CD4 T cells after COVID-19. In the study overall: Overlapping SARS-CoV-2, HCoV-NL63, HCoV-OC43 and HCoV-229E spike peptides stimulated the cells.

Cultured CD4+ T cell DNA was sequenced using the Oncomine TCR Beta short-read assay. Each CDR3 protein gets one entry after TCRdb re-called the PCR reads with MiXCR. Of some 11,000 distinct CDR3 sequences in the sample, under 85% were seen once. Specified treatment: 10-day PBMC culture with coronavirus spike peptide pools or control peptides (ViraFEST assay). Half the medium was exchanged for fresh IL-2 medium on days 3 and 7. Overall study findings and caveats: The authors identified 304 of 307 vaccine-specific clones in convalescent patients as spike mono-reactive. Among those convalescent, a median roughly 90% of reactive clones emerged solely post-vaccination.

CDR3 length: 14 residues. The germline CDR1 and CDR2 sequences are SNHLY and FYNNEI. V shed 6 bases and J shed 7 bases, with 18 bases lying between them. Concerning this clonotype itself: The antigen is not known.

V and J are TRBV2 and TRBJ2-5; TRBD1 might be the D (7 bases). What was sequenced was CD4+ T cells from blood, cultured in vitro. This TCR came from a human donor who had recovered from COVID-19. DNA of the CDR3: TGTGCCAGCAGCCCGTCGGCAGGGGGAGGGACCCAGTACTTC. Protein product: CASSPSAGGGTQYF.